This TCR beta chain was sequenced for a study of blood T cell repertoires in COVID-19. J gave up 1 base and V 8 bases, and 7 bases lay outside the gene matches. Germline-derived CDR1 and CDR2 are SNHLY and FYNNEI. This CDR3 comprises 14 residues. Repertoires were generated with immunoSEQ multiplex PCR, while TCRdb's copy carries only in-frame clones and drops some. Of roughly 300,000 clones in the sample, approximately 84% are singletons; the top ten hold more than 1%. This receptor was taken from a woman under 40 who had recovered from COVID-19. The V gene is TRBV2, the J gene TRBJ2-5; 7 bases are shared with TRBD2. Material for sequencing was PBMCs or T cells enriched from blood (not recorded which). CDR3 region: CASGRSGGQETQYF. CDR3 sequence (DNA): TGTGCCAGCGGAAGGTCGGGGGGCCAAGAGACCCAGTACTTC.